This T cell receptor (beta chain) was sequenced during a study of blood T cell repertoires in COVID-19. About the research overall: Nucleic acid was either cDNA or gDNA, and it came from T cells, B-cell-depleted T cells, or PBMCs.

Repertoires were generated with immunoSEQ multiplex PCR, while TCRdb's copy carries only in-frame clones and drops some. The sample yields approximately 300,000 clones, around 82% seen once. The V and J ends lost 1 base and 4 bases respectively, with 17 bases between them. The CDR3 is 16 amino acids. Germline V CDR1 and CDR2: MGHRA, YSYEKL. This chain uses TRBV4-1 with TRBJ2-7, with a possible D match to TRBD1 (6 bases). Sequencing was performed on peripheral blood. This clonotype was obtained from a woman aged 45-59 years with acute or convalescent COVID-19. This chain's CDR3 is CASSQGPGASRYEQYF. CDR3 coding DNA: TGCGCCAGCAGCCAAGGCCCAGGGGCGTCCAGGTACGAGCAGTACTTC.